The 8 T cell receptor beta chains below come from one sample, sequenced in a study of CD4 T cells in relation to SARS-CoV-2 and coronaviruses. CD4+ T cells from unexposed donors were obtained before the COVID-19 pandemic (2011-2018). After more than eight days of culture, CD4+ T cells were isolated. Here immunoSEQ multiplex PCR was the method, and the copy in TCRdb shows in-frame clones only, minus some. This sample has some 30,000 clones; 76% occur once, and the top ten carry roughly 15%. Their target antigens are unknown. Sequenced sample: CD4+ T cells from PBMCs, cultured in vitro. These TCRs come from a human donor in good health.

This clone appeared once. The genes are TRBV2 and TRBJ2-1; tentatively, D is TRBD1 (6 bases). Trimming shortened V by 5 bases and J by 4 bases, and 21 bases separated the two germline ends. CDR3 length: 17 amino acids. Germline V gene sequence: CDR1 SNHLY, CDR2 FYNNEI. This CDR3 reads CASSSQYLWGLYNEQFF. The CDR3 DNA reads TGTGCCAGCAGTTCCCAGTATTTATGGGGGCTATACAATGAGCAGTTCTTC.

The chain joins TRBV7-9 to TRBJ1-1; D may be TRBD1 (5 bases). V shed 3 bases and J shed 0 bases, with 8 bases lying between them. The germline V gene encodes CDR1 SEHNR and CDR2 FQNEAQ (reference sequence). The CDR3 runs 14 residues. CDR3 in DNA: TGTGCCAGCAGCTTCGGACACGTGAACACTGAAGCTTTCTTT. Translated, it gives CASSFGHVNTEAFF. Combining the CDR3 with reference TRBV7-9 and TRBJ1-1 gives the whole variable domain DTGVSQNPRHKITKRGQNVTFRCDPISEHNRLYWYRQTLGQGPEFLTYFQNEAQLEKSRLLSDRFSAERPKGSFSTLEIQRTEQGDSAMYLCASSFGHVNTEAFFGQGTRLTVV.

This chain connects TRBV5-4 to TRBJ2-2, with a possible D match to TRBD1 (6 bases). Germline V gene lookup returns CDR1 SGHNT and CDR2 YYREEE (reference sequence). CDR3 length: 16 amino acids. V lost 4 bases, J lost 0 bases, and 13 bases lay in between. CDR3 nucleotide sequence: TGTGCCAGCAGCCCGTGGACAGAGACGAACACCGGGGAGCTGTTTTTT. Amino acids: CASSPWTETNTGELFF.

This chain connects TRBV28 to TRBJ1-5; D remains ambiguous. CDR1 is MDHEN and CDR2 is SYDVKM in the germline V gene. This CDR3 has 13 amino acids. Trimming shortened V by 7 bases and J by 3 bases, and 10 bases separated the two germline ends. CDR3 sequence (DNA): TGTGCCAGCATAGGCGGCAACAATCAGCCCCAGCATTTT. It codes for CASIGGNNQPQHF.

The V gene is TRBV19, the J gene TRBJ2-5; 7 nucleotides align to TRBD1. CDR3 length: 14 amino acids. The junction had 7 bases not matched to a gene; V was cut back by 4 bases and J by 5 bases. Germline-derived CDR1 and CDR2 are LNHDA and SQIVND (reference sequence). The CDR3 here is CASSRDSVGETQYF. The CDR3, as DNA: TGTGCCAGTAGTAGGGACAGCGTTGGGGAGACCCAGTACTTC. The variable domain in full, completed from reference TRBV19 and TRBJ2-5, reads DGGITQSPKYLFRKEGQNVTLSCEQNLNHDAMYWYRQDPGQGLRLIYYSQIVNDFQKGDIAEGYSVSREKKESFPLTVTSAQKNPTAFYLCASSRDSVGETQYFGPGTRLLVL.

The chain employs TRBV4-1 and TRBJ1-4; TRBD1 aligns across 9 bases. CDR1 is MGHRA and CDR2 is YSYEKL in the germline V gene. The trim removed 2 bases at V and 10 bases at J, leaving 11 bases unmatched. This CDR3 is built from 16 residues. The CDR3 sequence: CASSQPGQGISPKLFF. DNA of the CDR3: TGCGCCAGCAGCCAACCGGGACAGGGTATATCTCCAAAACTGTTTTTT.

This clone was seen a single time. The V and J genes are TRBV7-2 and TRBJ1-6; D is possibly TRBD1 (5 bases). Germline loops: CDR1 SGHTA, CDR2 FQGNSA. The CDR3 has 15 residues. V lost 5 bases to trimming and J lost 12 bases, with 20 bases between them. CDR3 coding DNA: TGTGCCAGCAGCCCAAGCTCATGGCCGGGGGGACCCCTCCACTTT. As protein: CASSPSSWPGGPLHF.

The chain couples TRBV30 to TRBJ2-7; D gene ambiguous. The CDR3 sequence is 13 residues long. Trimming pared 2 bases from V and 4 bases from J, leaving 12 bases between. Germline V gene sequence: CDR1 GTSNPN, CDR2 SVGIG (reference sequence). The CDR3 sequence is CAWSRIGGYEQYF. The CDR3 region has the DNA TGTGCCTGGAGTCGAATAGGTGGGTACGAGCAGTACTTC.